The present entry profiles one T cell receptor beta chain with its context. These data originate in a study of blood T cell repertoires in COVID-19. This CDR3 has 16 amino acids. Germline V CDR1 and CDR2: SGHNT, YYREEE (reference sequence). The V end was cut by 4 bases, the J end by 1 base, with 14 bases between. Study processing details: Amplified reference gene primers provided the basis for estimating nucleated cell counts. The method was immunoSEQ multiplex PCR; TCRdb's version includes in-frame clones alone and lacks a portion of them. V, J and clone size are taken as reported in that table, and D and trimming were inferred from the DNA itself. The sample carries 150,000 to 200,000 clones, around 80% recorded once.

Specimen: peripheral blood. The origin of this receptor is a man between 65 and 85 years old with active or convalescent COVID-19. The gene calls are TRBV5-4 and TRBJ2-2, with a tentative D call TRBD1 (6 bases). For the CDR3, the DNA is TGTGCCAGCAGCCCTGGACAGCTCCTGAACACCGGGGAGCTGTTTTTT. This encodes CASSPGQLLNTGELFF.